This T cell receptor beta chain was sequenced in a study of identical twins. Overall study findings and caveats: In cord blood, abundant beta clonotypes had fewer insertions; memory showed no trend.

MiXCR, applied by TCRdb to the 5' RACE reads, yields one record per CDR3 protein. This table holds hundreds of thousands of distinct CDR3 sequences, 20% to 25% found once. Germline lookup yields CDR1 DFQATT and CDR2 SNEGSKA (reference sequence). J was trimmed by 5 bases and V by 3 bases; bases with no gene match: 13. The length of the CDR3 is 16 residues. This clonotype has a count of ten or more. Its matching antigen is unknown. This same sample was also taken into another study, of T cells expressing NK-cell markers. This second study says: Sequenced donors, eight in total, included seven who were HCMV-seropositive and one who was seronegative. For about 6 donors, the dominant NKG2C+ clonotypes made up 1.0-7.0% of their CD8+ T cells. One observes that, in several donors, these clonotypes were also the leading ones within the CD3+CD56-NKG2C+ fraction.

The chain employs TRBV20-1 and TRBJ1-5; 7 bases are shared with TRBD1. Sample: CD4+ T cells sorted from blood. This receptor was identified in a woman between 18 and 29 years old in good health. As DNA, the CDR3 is TGCAGTGCTAGCCAGGGGGTGGGCACGATTCATCAGCCCCAGCATTTT. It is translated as CSASQGVGTIHQPQHF.